This T cell receptor (beta chain) was sequenced in a study of identifying expanded T cells in peripheral blood. Notes on the study in general: Variance in clone template counts between roughly 2-week samples significantly increased with total template count across all healthy donors. Differentially abundant clones: about 1.2 between replicates, 16.4 at roughly 2 weeks, around 19 at four.

V lost 11 bases and J 4 bases, leaving 14 bases between the germline ends. Germline V gene data show CDR1 as LNHDA and CDR2 as SQIVND (reference sequence). This CDR3 is built from 12 residues. Sequenced by immunoSEQ multiplex PCR; TCRdb stores in-frame clones only, minus some. The repertoire includes around 100,000 clones, roughly 90% of them detected once, and around 15% sits in the top ten. No infections or other immune events were documented during collection. A word on this clone: Its target is unknown.

The sample taken for sequencing was blood. The TCR was taken from a person between 18 and 70 years old in good health. The chain links TRBV19 to TRBJ1-2; D possibly corresponds to TRBD1 (5 bases). The CDR3 region has the DNA TGTGCCGCTGCAGGGATGGGCTATGGCTACACCTTC. Its translation: CAAAGMGYGYTF. The variable domain in full, with the rest retrieved from reference TRBV19 and TRBJ1-2, is DGGITQSPKYLFRKEGQNVTLSCEQNLNHDAMYWYRQDPGQGLRLIYYSQIVNDFQKGDIAEGYSVSREKKESFPLTVTSAQKNPTAFYLCAAAGMGYGYTFGSGTRLTVV.